This T cell receptor beta chain stems from a study of memory CD4+ T cells and cytomegalovirus serostatus. On the study more broadly: Donors were healthy Belgian adults, under ten CMV seropositive and about two dozen seronegative.

Overall study results and limits: Each of approximately 63 CMV-associated TCRbeta sequences occurred in one to five individuals. A US-trained random forest predicted CMV serostatus with median AUC roughly 0.9. The CMV-associated TCR signature appears largely within the CD4+ memory repertoire.

TCRdb's copy holds only in-frame clones and misses some; the assay was immunoSEQ multiplex PCR. The repertoire holds about 50,000 clones, with roughly 78% as singletons. The CDR3 sequence is 13 residues long. Germline CDR1 and CDR2: SNHLY and FYNNEI. Trimming shortened V by 5 bases and J by 6 bases, and 14 bases separated the two germline ends. Single viable CD3+CD4+CD8-CD45RO+ cells were sorted as the memory CD4+ T cells. This clone was found once. Its antigen is unidentified. The sample consisted of memory CD4+ T cells from blood. This clonotype was sampled from an adult in good health and CMV-seronegative. The V call is TRBV2, the J call TRBJ2-7, with a possible D match to TRBD2 (5 bases). CDR3 amino acids: CASSTRDPGEQYF. The CDR3 bases are TGTGCCAGCAGTACCCGGGATCCCGGCGAGCAGTACTTC.